The sequence of this T cell receptor (beta chain) was determined in a study of T cell changes during pregnancy in multiple sclerosis. TCRdb's table, derived via immunoSEQ multiplex PCR, lists solely in-frame clones and lacks some. The sample lists 84,000 or so clones, approximately 94% seen once, with 2% to 3% in the top ten. The length of the CDR3 is 17 residues. V lost 4 bases and J lost 3, with 22 bases in between. Per the germline V gene, CDR1 is MNHNS and CDR2 is SASEGT. This clone was counted a single time. The chain couples TRBV6-1 to TRBJ2-7, with D possibly matching TRBD1 (7 bases). This sample comprised peripheral blood, obtained in the third trimester of pregnancy. The TCR sequence derives from a female donor with multiple sclerosis, enrolled in a pregnancy study. The CDR3 nucleotides are TGTGCCAGCAGTGGGGGACAGCCCCGGGGGTTATTCTACGAGCAGTACTTC. Translating gives CASSGGQPRGLFYEQYF.